The next 6 T cell receptor beta chains were all read from a single sample in a study of spatial heterogeneity in lung cancer. Time point in this sample: blood at routine non-recurrence follow-up after resection. TCRdb re-called the 5' RACE reads with MiXCR, one entry per CDR3 protein. Among 43,000 or so distinct CDR3 sequences listed, approximately 12% were seen once. The sample in question was PBMCs, obtained at follow-up. These receptors originate from a male donor with early-stage non-small cell lung cancer.

This clonotype has at least ten counts. The rearrangement links TRBV7-9 to TRBJ1-6, with D perhaps matching TRBD1 (6 bases). This CDR3 comprises 15 residues. With 0 bases removed from V and 8 bases from J, the gap between germline ends came to 11 bases. Per the germline V gene, CDR1 is SEHNR and CDR2 is FQNEAQ (reference sequence). CDR3 DNA sequence: TGTGCCAGCAGCTTAGCCAGGGGCGCGGATTCACCCCTCCACTTT. Translated: CASSLARGADSPLHF.

The rearrangement joins TRBV2 to TRBJ1-6, with 7 bases lining up with TRBD1. CDR3 length: 16 amino acids. Losses at the gene ends were 2 bases for V and 9 bases for J; bases not matched to a gene: 10. The germline V gene encodes CDR1 SNHLY and CDR2 FYNNEI. CDR3 nucleotides: TGTGCCAGCAGTGAATCAGCCGGACAGGATAGTTCACCCCTCCACTTT. Translated: CASSESAGQDSSPLHF.

This clonotype was counted at least ten times. The V call is TRBV7-3, the J call TRBJ2-2; D not resolved. This CDR3 is built from 14 residues. V was trimmed by 2 bases and J by 0 bases, leaving 4 bases between them. Germline V CDR1 and CDR2: SGHTA, FQGTGA. CDR3 loop: CASSLGTNTGELFF. The DNA for the CDR3 is TGTGCCAGCAGCTTAGGGACGAACACCGGGGAGCTGTTTTTT.

This clonotype was seen many times. The chain recombines TRBV30 with TRBJ2-2; D not certain. The CDR3 is made up of 11 amino acids. Looked up from germline, CDR1 is GTSNPN and CDR2 is SVGIG (reference sequence). Trimming stripped 3 bases from V and 8 bases from J, with 7 bases between. For the CDR3, the DNA is TGTGCCTGGAGGTTGGAGGGGGAGCTGTTTTTT. Translation: CAWRLEGELFF.

This clonotype was recorded at least ten times. The chain employs TRBV29-1 and TRBJ1-5; no clear D. CDR3 length: 14 residues. Germline V gives CDR1 SQVTM, CDR2 ANQGSEA. V dropped 5 bases and J dropped 0 bases, with 11 bases sitting between them. The CDR3 spells CSVLGQDSNQPQHF. CDR3 coding DNA: TGCAGCGTTTTAGGGCAGGATAGCAATCAGCCCCAGCATTTT.

This clonotype was recorded once. The chain recombines TRBV5-4 with TRBJ1-1; 9 bases line up with TRBD1. Germline V gives CDR1 SGHNT, CDR2 YYREEE (reference sequence). Trimming removed 5 bases from V and 6 bases from J; junction bases left unmatched: 2. CDR3 size: 12 residues. CDR3 in amino acids: CASRQGAAEAFF. The CDR3 coding sequence is TGTGCCAGCAGACAGGGGGCCGCTGAAGCTTTCTTT.